A single sample is the source of the 21 T cell receptor beta chains below, sequenced in a study of cytomegalovirus exposure and HLA in healthy donors. A multiplex PCR was run with 60 Vbeta primers and 13 Jbeta primers. Clones were read by immunoSEQ multiplex PCR, and TCRdb kept only the in-frame ones, dropping some. The repertoire consists of around 300,000 clones, with 84% occurring once and the leading ten covering approximately 2%. The sequenced material came from PBMCs. Every receptor here comes from a woman in her thirties or forties in good health and CMV-seropositive.

The V gene is TRBV5-6, the J gene TRBJ2-1; 7 bases align to TRBD1. V shed 4 bases, J shed 6 bases, and the junction held 7 bases outside the gene matches. The length of the CDR3 is 14 residues. Germline assignment: CDR1 SGHDT and CDR2 YYEEEE. CDR3 nucleotide sequence: TGTGCCAGCAGCCCGACAGGGAATCTCAATGAGCAGTTCTTC. It specifies CASSPTGNLNEQFF.

This chain links TRBV18 with TRBJ1-1, with D maybe TRBD1 (5 bases). Trimming took off 3 bases at V and 10 bases at J, with 12 bases between the two ends. CDR3 size: 12 residues. CDR1 KGHSH and CDR2 LQKENI come from the germline V gene. The CDR3: CASSPGGQGAFF. The CDR3 bases are TGTGCCAGCTCACCGGGTGGACAAGGAGCTTTCTTT.

The chain combines TRBV10-3 with TRBJ1-4; perhaps TRBD1 as D (5 bases). Trimming removed 2 bases at V and 6 bases at J, with 10 bases between. CDR3 length equals 14 residues. Germline CDR1 reads ENHRY; CDR2 reads SYGVKD. The CDR3 DNA is TGTGCCATCAGTGAGGCTGGGGCCGATGAAAAACTGTTTTTT. Amino acids: CAISEAGADEKLFF.

The CDR3 region is CASRRDRGDTEAFF. In DNA form, the CDR3 reads TGTGCCAGCAGGCGGGACAGGGGTGACACTGAAGCTTTCTTT. The chain recombines TRBV2 with TRBJ1-1; 10 bases align to TRBD1. The junction had 4 bases not matched to a gene; V was cut back by 6 bases and J by 3 bases. The CDR3 is 14 amino acids. Germline V gives CDR1 SNHLY, CDR2 FYNNEI.

The rearrangement joins TRBV7-9 to TRBJ1-1; 7 positions match TRBD1. V lost 5 bases, J lost 10 bases, and 10 bases stayed unmatched. The V gene's germline CDR1 is SEHNR and CDR2 FQNEAQ (reference sequence). The CDR3 has 13 residues. CDR3 DNA sequence: TGTGCCAGCAGCCCCGGGACAGCTAGGGGAGCTTTCTTT. Translating it yields CASSPGTARGAFF.

The rearrangement uses TRBV7-2 and TRBJ2-7, with D maybe TRBD2 (6 bases). Trimming cost V 4 bases and J 6 bases, with 16 bases left between them. The CDR3 runs to 14 residues. Germline values: CDR1 SGHTA, CDR2 FQGNSA. CDR3 sequence reads: CASSWGVSGLEQYF. CDR3 DNA sequence: TGTGCCAGCAGCTGGGGGGTTAGCGGACTCGAGCAGTACTTC.

This clone was detected only once. The V call is TRBV6-5, the J call TRBJ2-2; the D is unclear. The CDR3 has 14 residues. CDR1 is MNHEY and CDR2 is SVGAGI in the germline V gene. V was trimmed by 2 bases and J by 0 bases, leaving 4 bases between them. The CDR3 nucleotides read TGTGCCAGCAGTTACGGGCCGAACACCGGGGAGCTGTTTTTT. It codes for CASSYGPNTGELFF.

This clone was recorded only once. The chain joins TRBV7-6 to TRBJ2-1; D may be TRBD1 (5 bases). V shed 0 bases and J shed 3 bases, with 9 bases lying between them. The CDR3 runs 15 residues. The germline V gene has CDR1 SGHVS and CDR2 FNYEAQ. CDR3 amino acids: CASSLATGYYNEQFF. CDR3 sequence (DNA): TGTGCCAGCAGCTTAGCAACAGGTTACTACAATGAGCAGTTCTTC.

The CDR3 reads CASSARRGSYEQYF. The CDR3 nucleotides read TGTGCCAGCAGCGCGCGGCGGGGCTCCTACGAGCAGTACTTC. The rearrangement joins TRBV13 to TRBJ2-7; perhaps TRBD2 as D (6 bases). CDR3 length: 14 amino acids. CDR1 is PRHDT and CDR2 is FYEKMQ in the germline V gene (reference sequence). The V end was cut by 5 bases, the J end by 0 bases, with 11 bases between. Combining the CDR3 with reference TRBV13 and TRBJ2-7 gives the whole variable domain AAGVIQSPRHLIKEKRETATLKCYPIPRHDTVYWYQQGPGQDPQFLISFYEKMQSDKGSIPDRFSAQQFSDYHSELNMSSLELGDSALYFCASSARRGSYEQYFGPGTRLTVT.

The chain is built from TRBV13 and TRBJ1-4, with 8 bases fitting TRBD1. This CDR3 is 14 amino acids long. Germline values: CDR1 PRHDT, CDR2 FYEKMQ (reference sequence). V shed 5 bases and J 1 base; nucleotides not matched to a gene: 0. The CDR3 reads CASSGQGTNEKLFF. The CDR3 DNA sequence: TGTGCCAGCAGCGGACAGGGAACTAATGAAAAACTGTTTTTT.

V usage is TRBV11-2 and J usage is TRBJ2-7, with 11 bases that match TRBD2. The germline gives CDR1 SGHAT, CDR2 FQNNGV. The CDR3 totals 15 residues. Trimming took 5 bases from V and 0 from J; bases not matched to a gene: 3. CDR3 in DNA: TGTGCCAGCAGCCCGACTAGCGGGGACTCCTACGAGCAGTACTTC. Protein sequence: CASSPTSGDSYEQYF.

The table lists this clone with a few counts. The chain couples TRBV5-6 to TRBJ2-3; 12 positions agree with TRBD2. CDR3 size: 17 residues. Per the germline V gene, CDR1 is SGHDT and CDR2 is YYEEEE. V shed 3 bases, J shed 6 bases, and the junction held 11 bases outside the gene matches. CDR3 sequence: CASSWRTSGTPRDTQYF. DNA of the CDR3: TGTGCCAGCAGCTGGAGGACTAGCGGGACCCCCAGGGATACGCAGTATTTT.

This chain uses TRBV19 with TRBJ2-7, with no clear D. Germline CDR1 LNHDA, CDR2 SQIVND (reference sequence). The CDR3 has 15 residues. V was cut by 2 bases and J by 2 bases, with 13 bases left in between. CDR3 sequence reads: CASSIIPGAPYEQYF. CDR3 sequence (DNA): TGTGCCAGTAGTATAATCCCAGGTGCCCCCTACGAGCAGTACTTC.

The V and J genes are TRBV28 and TRBJ2-7; D remains unclear. Looked up from germline, CDR1 is MDHEN and CDR2 is SYDVKM. This CDR3 has 13 amino acids. The V and J ends lost 3 bases and 3 bases respectively, with 9 bases between them. The CDR3 protein is CASSFDGVYEQYF. Here the CDR3 DNA reads TGTGCCAGCAGTTTTGACGGAGTCTACGAGCAGTACTTC.

The J gene is TRBJ2-6, the V gene TRBV10-1; 9 bases fit TRBD1. The V segment lost 0 bases and the J segment 0 bases; nucleotides outside the gene matches: 9. This CDR3 spans 20 amino acids. Germline assignment: CDR1 WNHNN and CDR2 SYGVQD (reference sequence). CDR3 sequence: CASSESLVQGASSGANVLTF. The CDR3 nucleotides are TGCGCCAGCAGTGAGTCCCTAGTACAGGGGGCGAGCTCTGGGGCCAACGTCCTGACTTTC.

The rearrangement uses TRBV14 and TRBJ2-1; D is unresolved. The CDR3 spans 12 residues. Deletions cut 0 bases from V and 10 bases from J, with 7 bases between. Germline assignment: CDR1 SGHDN and CDR2 FVKESK. CDR3 nucleotide sequence: TGTGCCAGCAGCCAAGATCCAGTGGAGCAGTTCTTC. This sequence encodes CASSQDPVEQFF. Full variable domain (outside the CDR3, taken from reference TRBV14 and TRBJ2-1): EAGVTQFPSHSVIEKGQTVTLRCDPISGHDNLYWYRRVMGKEIKFLLHFVKESKQDESGMPNNRFLAERTGGTYSTLKVQPAELEDSGVYFCASSQDPVEQFFGPGTRLTVL.

The chain combines TRBV6-5 with TRBJ1-2, with TRBD1 as a possible D gene (5 bases). Germline CDR1 is MNHEY and CDR2 is SVGAGI. The CDR3 totals 14 residues. V was cut by 5 bases and J by 6 bases, with 16 bases left in between. The CDR3 protein is CASSLTGTFNGYTF. CDR3 nucleotides: TGTGCCAGCAGTCTAACAGGCACCTTCAATGGCTACACCTTC.

This clone was counted a few times. Here the CDR3 reads CASSGGGGIGDTEAFF. For the CDR3, the DNA is TGTGCCAGCAGTGGAGGAGGGGGCATTGGGGACACTGAAGCTTTCTTT. This sequence joins TRBV2 and TRBJ1-1; 7 nucleotides match TRBD1. Germline V gene lookup returns CDR1 SNHLY and CDR2 FYNNEI. The CDR3 consists of 16 residues. J lost 3 bases, V lost 4 bases, and 11 bases had no gene match. Variable domain in full (rest from reference TRBV2 and TRBJ1-1): EPEVTQTPSHQVTQMGQEVILRCVPISNHLYFYWYRQILGQKVEFLVSFYNNEISEKSEIFDDQFSVERPDGSNFTLKIRSTKLEDSAMYFCASSGGGGIGDTEAFFGQGTRLTVV.

The chain joins TRBV9 to TRBJ2-1; a weak D match, TRBD1 (6 bases). Germline CDR1 is SGDLS and CDR2 is YYNGEE. The CDR3 is 16 residues long. The V end lost 4 bases, the J end lost 6 bases, and 20 bases lay between the germline ends. In DNA form, the CDR3 reads TGTGCCAGCAGCTACCGACAGGCGGCAGCATTCAATGAGCAGTTCTTC. The encoded protein is CASSYRQAAAFNEQFF.

V is TRBV5-8 and J is TRBJ1-4, with 7 bases fitting TRBD1. After removal of 4 bases from V and 5 bases from J, the junction contained 8 bases not matched to a gene. CDR3 size: 15 residues. The germline V gene has CDR1 SGHTS and CDR2 YDEGEE. As DNA, the CDR3 is TGTGCCAGCAGCCGGCCGGACAGGATAAATGAAAAACTGTTTTTT. It translates to CASSRPDRINEKLFF.

This clone came up once. The chain recombines TRBV7-2 with TRBJ2-7, with TRBD1 as a possible D gene (5 bases). Germline lookup yields CDR1 SGHTA and CDR2 FQGNSA. The CDR3 is 14 amino acids. Trimming shortened V by 2 bases and J by 2 bases, and 10 bases separated the two germline ends. The CDR3 here is CASSLLPGPYEQYF. The CDR3 DNA sequence: TGTGCCAGCAGCTTATTGCCAGGGCCCTACGAGCAGTACTTC. The variable domain in full, with the rest retrieved from reference TRBV7-2 and TRBJ2-7, is GAGVSQSPSNKVTEKGKDVELRCDPISGHTALYWYRQSLGQGLEFLIYFQGNSAPDKSGLPSDRFSAERTGGSVSTLTIQRTQQEDSAVYLCASSLLPGPYEQYFGPGTRLTVT.